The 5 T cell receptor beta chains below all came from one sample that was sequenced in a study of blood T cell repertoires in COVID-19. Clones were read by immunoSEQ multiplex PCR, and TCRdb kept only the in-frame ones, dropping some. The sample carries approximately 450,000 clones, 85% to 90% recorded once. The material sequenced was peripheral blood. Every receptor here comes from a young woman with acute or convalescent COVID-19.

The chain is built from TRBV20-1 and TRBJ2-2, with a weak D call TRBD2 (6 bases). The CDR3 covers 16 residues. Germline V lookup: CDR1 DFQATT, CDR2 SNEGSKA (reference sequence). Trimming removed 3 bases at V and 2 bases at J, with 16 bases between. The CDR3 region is CSASPQGLFNTGELFF. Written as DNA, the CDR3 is TGCAGTGCTAGTCCCCAGGGACTCTTTAACACCGGGGAGCTGTTTTTT.

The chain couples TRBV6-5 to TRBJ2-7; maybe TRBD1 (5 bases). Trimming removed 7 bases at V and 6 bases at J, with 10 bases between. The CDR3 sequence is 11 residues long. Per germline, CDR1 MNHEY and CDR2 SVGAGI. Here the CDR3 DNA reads TGTGCCAGCACGAGGCAGGGCGAGCAGTACTTC. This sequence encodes CASTRQGEQYF.

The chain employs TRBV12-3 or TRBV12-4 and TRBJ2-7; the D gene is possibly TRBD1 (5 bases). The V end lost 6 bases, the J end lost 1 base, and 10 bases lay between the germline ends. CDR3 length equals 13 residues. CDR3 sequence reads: CASSPGASYEQYF. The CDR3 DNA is TGTGCCAGCAGCCCTGGGGCTTCCTACGAGCAGTACTTC.

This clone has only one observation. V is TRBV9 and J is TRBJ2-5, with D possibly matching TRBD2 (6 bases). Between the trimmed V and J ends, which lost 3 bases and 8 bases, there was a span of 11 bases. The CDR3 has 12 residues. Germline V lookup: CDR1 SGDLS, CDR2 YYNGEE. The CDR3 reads CASSAGRGTQYF. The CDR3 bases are TGTGCCAGCAGCGCCGGGCGGGGAACCCAGTACTTC.

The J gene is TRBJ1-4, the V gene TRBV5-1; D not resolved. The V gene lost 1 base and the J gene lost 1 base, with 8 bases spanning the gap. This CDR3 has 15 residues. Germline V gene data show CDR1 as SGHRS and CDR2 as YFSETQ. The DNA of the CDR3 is TGCGCCAGCAGCTTGCAGACGGGAACTAATGAAAAACTGTTTTTT. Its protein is CASSLQTGTNEKLFF.